The 18 T cell receptor beta chains below come from one sample, sequenced in a study of Ad26.COV2.S vaccination and SARS-CoV-2 variants. Treatment given: around 19 received Ad26.COV2.S at low or high dose, single or two shots; about 5 received placebo; per-sample allocation not given. All samples were drawn on day 63, counting from the first vaccine or placebo injection. Measured with immunoSEQ multiplex PCR; TCRdb has only the in-frame clones, and not every one. The data contain 300,000 to 500,000 clones, about 85% of them singletons. The sample consisted of peripheral blood, taken in a trial of Ad26.COV2.S vaccine versus placebo. Receptors were obtained from a person aged 18-65 years who received the Ad26.COV2.S COVID-19 vaccine or a placebo.

The rearrangement links TRBV7-6 to TRBJ1-3; the D is unclear. The V gene's germline CDR1 is SGHVS and CDR2 FNYEAQ. Deletions cut 1 base from V and 0 bases from J, with 4 bases between. CDR3 length: 14 residues. The CDR3 nucleotides are TGTGCCAGCAGCTTAGAACGCTCTGGAAACACCATATATTTT. It yields the protein CASSLERSGNTIYF.

This clone has only one observation. The chain joins TRBV7-9 to TRBJ2-5, with 7 bases matching TRBD1. Germline CDR1 reads SEHNR; CDR2 reads FQNEAQ (reference sequence). The V and J ends lost 4 bases and 3 bases, in that order; junction bases with no gene match: 11. The CDR3 loop spans 16 amino acids. This chain's CDR3 is CASSSRLGQVEETQYF. As DNA, the CDR3 is TGTGCCAGCAGCTCCAGGCTCGGACAGGTTGAAGAGACCCAGTACTTC.

The chain combines TRBV29-1 with TRBJ2-5, with TRBD2 as a possible D gene (6 bases). CDR3 length: 12 residues. The germline gives CDR1 SQVTM, CDR2 ANQGSEA. Between the trimmed V and J ends, which lost 8 bases and 5 bases, there was a span of 15 bases. The CDR3: CSFGGSMETQYF. The DNA of the CDR3 is TGCAGCTTCGGGGGTAGCATGGAGACCCAGTACTTC.

This clone occurred once. This chain uses TRBV7-8 with TRBJ2-2, with 7 positions matching TRBD1. V lost 5 bases to trimming and J lost 6 bases; unmatched junction nucleotides: 12. The germline V gene has CDR1 SGHVS and CDR2 FQNEAQ. The CDR3 extends over 16 amino acids. DNA of the CDR3: TGTGCCAGCAGCAACCGGGACAGAGGTGTGGCCGGGGAGCTGTTTTTT. Its protein product is CASSNRDRGVAGELFF.

The rearrangement uses TRBV7-8 and TRBJ1-4; 9 bases line up with TRBD1. The CDR3 covers 17 residues. With 5 bases clipped from V and 2 bases from J, the junction kept 9 bases outside the gene matches. From germline, CDR1 is SGHVS and CDR2 FQNEAQ. DNA for the CDR3: TGTGCCAGCAGCCCGTCCCGGACAGGGGCTACTAATGAAAAACTGTTTTTT. Protein: CASSPSRTGATNEKLFF.

This clone has just one count. This rearrangement joins TRBV29-1 to TRBJ1-1; D is perhaps TRBD1 (5 bases). This CDR3 is 13 amino acids long. Trimming removed 2 bases from V and 1 base from J, with 8 bases in between. Germline assignment: CDR1 SQVTM and CDR2 ANQGSEA. CDR3 amino acids: CSVERGRNTEAFF. For the CDR3, the DNA is TGCAGCGTTGAAAGGGGACGGAACACTGAAGCTTTCTTT. Combining the CDR3 with reference TRBV29-1 and TRBJ1-1 gives the whole variable domain SAVISQKPSRDICQRGTSLTIQCQVDSQVTMMFWYRQQPGQSLTLIATANQGSEATYESGFVIDKFPISRPNLTFSTLTVSNMSPEDSSIYLCSVERGRNTEAFFGQGTRLTVV.

This CDR3 is CASSLASGGTDTQYF. The CDR3 nucleotides are TGTGCCAGCAGCTTAGCTAGCGGGGGGACAGATACGCAGTATTTT. The chain combines TRBV11-2 with TRBJ2-3; 11 bases match TRBD2. Looked up from germline, CDR1 is SGHAT and CDR2 is FQNNGV. This CDR3 has 15 residues. V lost 1 base, J lost 3 bases, and 0 bases stayed unmatched.

Regarding this clone: Distinct nucleotide sequences in the sample also encode this CDR3. The rearrangement uses TRBV27 and TRBJ2-7; D is ambiguous. The CDR3 is made up of 14 amino acids. V lost 1 base to trimming and J lost 0 bases, with 7 bases between them. CDR1 is MNHEY, CDR2 SMNVEV, per germline (reference sequence). CDR3 residues: CASSLFGPSYEQYF. CDR3 nucleotide sequence: TGTGCCAGCAGTTTATTCGGGCCCTCCTACGAGCAGTACTTC.

This chain's CDR3 is CASSIRPNTEAFF. The CDR3, as DNA: TGTGCCAGCAGTATCCGTCCTAACACTGAAGCTTTCTTT. The chain is built from TRBV27 and TRBJ1-1; the D is unclear. Germline V gene data show CDR1 as MNHEY and CDR2 as SMNVEV (reference sequence). Trimming removed 5 bases from V and 2 bases from J, with 9 bases in between. The CDR3 runs to 13 residues.

CDR3 residues: CASSQDRPLAGGEQYF. CDR3 DNA sequence: TGTGCCAGCAGCCAAGATCGGCCCCTGGCGGGGGGCGAGCAGTACTTC. The chain joins TRBV3-1 (or the pseudogene TRBV3-2) to TRBJ2-7, with TRBD2 identical over 8 bases. The CDR3 loop spans 16 amino acids. The J segment lost 6 bases and the V segment lost 0 bases, leaving 10 bases of the junction unmatched. Germline V gene lookup returns CDR1 LGHDT and CDR2 YNNKEL (reference sequence).

This chain connects TRBV11-2 to TRBJ2-1; D is possibly TRBD1 (6 bases). CDR3 length equals 16 residues. Trimming stripped 3 bases from V and 6 bases from J, with 18 bases between. The germline V gene has CDR1 SGHAT and CDR2 FQNNGV. CDR3 bases: TGTGCCAGCAGCTTTTCAGGGGTTACGGTGGGCAATGAGCAGTTCTTC. Its translation is CASSFSGVTVGNEQFF.

V is TRBV5-1 and J is TRBJ1-1, with D tentatively TRBD1 (5 bases). CDR1 is SGHRS and CDR2 is YFSETQ in the germline V gene. Trimming pared 4 bases from V and 2 bases from J, leaving 12 bases between. CDR3 length: 14 residues. The CDR3 bases are TGCGCCAGCAGCGAGGAGGGGAAAAACACTGAAGCTTTCTTT. This gives the protein CASSEEGKNTEAFF. Full variable domain (missing parts from reference TRBV5-1 and TRBJ1-1): KAGVTQTPRYLIKTRGQQVTLSCSPISGHRSVSWYQQTPGQGLQFLFEYFSETQRNKGNFPGRFSGRQFSNSRSEMNVSTLELGDSALYLCASSEEGKNTEAFFGQGTRLTVV.

This chain links TRBV28 with TRBJ2-5; D gene unclear. CDR1 is MDHEN and CDR2 is SYDVKM in the germline V gene. The ends were cut back, 5 bases at V and 5 bases at J, with 18 bases in the middle. The CDR3 spans 15 residues. In DNA, the CDR3 is TGTGCCAGCAGTGGAACCGGGCTCTTGGCTGAGACCCAGTACTTC. This sequence encodes CASSGTGLLAETQYF.

V is TRBV27 and J is TRBJ1-2; 9 positions agree with TRBD1. The junction had 8 bases not matched to a gene; V was cut back by 5 bases and J by 7 bases. Germline V lookup: CDR1 MNHEY, CDR2 SMNVEV (reference sequence). The CDR3 totals 14 residues. The CDR3 sequence: CASSPRDRAIGYTF. The CDR3 nucleotides are TGTGCCAGCAGTCCGAGGGACAGGGCGATTGGCTACACCTTC.

The chain links TRBV2 to TRBJ2-6, with D unclear. CDR1 and CDR2 from the germline V gene are SNHLY and FYNNEI. The CDR3 length is 14 residues. The V end was cut by 1 base, the J end by 1 base, with 2 bases between. CDR3 sequence: CASSEESGANVLTF. CDR3 nucleotide sequence: TGTGCCAGCAGTGAAGAGTCTGGGGCCAACGTCCTGACTTTC.

This rearrangement joins TRBV30 to TRBJ1-2; 8 bases map to TRBD1. CDR3 length: 15 residues. V shed 0 bases and J 6 bases; nucleotides not matched to a gene: 9. CDR1 and CDR2 (germline): GTSNPN, SVGIG (reference sequence). In nucleotides, the CDR3 is TGTGCCTGGAGTGTCCTGAGACAGGGGTCGAATGGCTACACCTTC. Encoded protein: CAWSVLRQGSNGYTF.

The gene calls are TRBV7-9 and TRBJ1-2; TRBD1 agrees at 12 bases. The trim removed 2 bases at V and 5 bases at J, leaving 15 bases unmatched. CDR3 length: 19 residues. Looked up from germline, CDR1 is SEHNR and CDR2 is FQNEAQ (reference sequence). CDR3 region: CASSLSFPGQGAQMYGYTF. For the CDR3, the DNA is TGTGCCAGCAGCTTAAGCTTCCCGGGACAGGGGGCGCAAATGTATGGCTACACCTTC.

J is TRBJ1-1 and V is TRBV5-1, with TRBD1 matching over 9 bases. After removal of 4 bases from V and 7 bases from J, the junction contained 8 bases not matched to a gene. CDR1 is SGHRS, CDR2 YFSETQ, per germline. CDR3 length: 14 amino acids. The CDR3 DNA follows: TGCGCCAGCAGCCCCACCGGGACAGGGATTGAAGCTTTCTTT. The encoded protein is CASSPTGTGIEAFF.